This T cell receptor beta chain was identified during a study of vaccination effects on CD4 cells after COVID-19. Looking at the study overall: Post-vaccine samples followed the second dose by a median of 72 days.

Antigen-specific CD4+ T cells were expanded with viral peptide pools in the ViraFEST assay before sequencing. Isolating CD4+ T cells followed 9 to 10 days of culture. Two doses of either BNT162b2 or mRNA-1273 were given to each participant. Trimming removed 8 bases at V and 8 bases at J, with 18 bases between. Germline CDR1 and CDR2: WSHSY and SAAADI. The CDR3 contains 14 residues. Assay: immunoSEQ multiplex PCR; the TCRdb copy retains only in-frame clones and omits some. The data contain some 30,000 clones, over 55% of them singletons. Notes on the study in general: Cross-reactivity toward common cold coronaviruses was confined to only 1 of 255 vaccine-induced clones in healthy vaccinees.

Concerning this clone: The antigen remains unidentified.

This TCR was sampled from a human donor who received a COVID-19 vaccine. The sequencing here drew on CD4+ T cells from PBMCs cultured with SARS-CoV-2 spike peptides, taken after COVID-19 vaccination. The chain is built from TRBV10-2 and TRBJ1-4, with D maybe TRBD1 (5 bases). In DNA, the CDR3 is TGCGCCAGCCAATCGGGGGGGTCCGACGAAAAACTGTTTTTT. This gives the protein CASQSGGSDEKLFF.